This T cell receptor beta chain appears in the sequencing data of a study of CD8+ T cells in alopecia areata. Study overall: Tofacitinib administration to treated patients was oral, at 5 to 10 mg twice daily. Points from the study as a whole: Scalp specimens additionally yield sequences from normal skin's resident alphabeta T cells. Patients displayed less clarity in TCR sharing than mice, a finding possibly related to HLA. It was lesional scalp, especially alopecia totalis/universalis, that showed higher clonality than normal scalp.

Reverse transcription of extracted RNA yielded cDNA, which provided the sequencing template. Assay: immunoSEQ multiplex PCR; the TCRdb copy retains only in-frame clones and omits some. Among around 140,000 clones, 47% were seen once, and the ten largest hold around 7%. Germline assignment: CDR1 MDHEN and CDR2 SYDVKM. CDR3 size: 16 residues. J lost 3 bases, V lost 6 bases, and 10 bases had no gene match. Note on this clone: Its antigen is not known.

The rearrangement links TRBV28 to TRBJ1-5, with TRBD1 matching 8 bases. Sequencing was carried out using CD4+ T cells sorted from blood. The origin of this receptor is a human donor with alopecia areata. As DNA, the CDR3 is TGTGCCAGCAGAAGGTCCGGGACAGGCTACAATCAGCCCCAGCATTTT. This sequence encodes CASRRSGTGYNQPQHF.